These T cell receptor beta chains were read from a single sample in a study of T cell responses to AZD1222 COVID-19 vaccine. Here immunoSEQ multiplex PCR was the method, and the copy in TCRdb shows in-frame clones only, minus some. The table records about 92,000 clones, about 86% of them present only once. Source: peripheral blood, taken on day 0 of MenACWY control vaccination. Every receptor here comes from an adult in good health. Both conserved end residues are part of each CDR3. The order of the fields is clone size, V gene, D gene, J gene, CDR3 DNA, CDR3 protein. D genes are given only for firm matches. For some rows the clone size is stated as once, few or many, or as a class when expanded; others skip it.

clone size: .; V gene: TRBV29-1; D gene: .; J gene: TRBJ1-2; CDR3 DNA: TGCAGCGTCGCGTCAGCCGAGAACTATGGCTACACCTTC; CDR3 protein: CSVASAENYGYTF
clone size: .; V gene: TRBV7-2; D gene: TRBD1; J gene: TRBJ2-7; CDR3 DNA: TGTGCCAGCAGCTCTACGCTCAGGACAGGGGGCGACGAGCAGTACTTC; CDR3 protein: CASSSTLRTGGDEQYF
clone size: once; V gene: TRBV2; D gene: .; J gene: TRBJ1-1; CDR3 DNA: TGTGCCAGCAAGTTTCGTTACACTGAAGCTTTCTTT; CDR3 protein: CASKFRYTEAFF
clone size: once; V gene: TRBV7-8; D gene: .; J gene: TRBJ2-7; CDR3 DNA: TGTGCCAGCAGCCCTCGGGCAACCGCCTACGAGCAGTACTTC; CDR3 protein: CASSPRATAYEQYF
clone size: many; V gene: TRBV19; D gene: .; J gene: TRBJ2-1; CDR3 DNA: TGTGCCAGTAGTATAGTAGGGAATGAGCAGTTCTTC; CDR3 protein: CASSIVGNEQFF
clone size: .; V gene: TRBV5-1; D gene: TRBD2; J gene: TRBJ2-1; CDR3 DNA: TGCGCCAGCAGCTTGCGGGGGGGCTACTACAATGAGCAGTTCTTC; CDR3 protein: CASSLRGGYYNEQFF
clone size: .; V gene: TRBV19; D gene: TRBD1; J gene: TRBJ1-2; CDR3 DNA: TGTCCCAGTCGGGAGGGGGCGAGAGGCTACACCTTC; CDR3 protein: CPSREGARGYTF
clone size: .; V gene: TRBV28; D gene: .; J gene: TRBJ2-1; CDR3 DNA: TGTGCCAGCAGTTCTTTGGGGGATGAGGCACACAATGAGCAGTTCTTC; CDR3 protein: CASSSLGDEAHNEQFF
clone size: .; V gene: TRBV12-3/TRBV12-4; D gene: .; J gene: TRBJ1-4; CDR3 DNA: TGTGCCAGCACCGAGGCAACTAATGAAAAACTGTTTTTT; CDR3 protein: CASTEATNEKLFF
clone size: .; V gene: TRBV2; D gene: .; J gene: TRBJ1-5; CDR3 DNA: TGTGCCAGCAGGGCCGTTCGGCGAGAGAGCAATCAGCCCCAGCATTTT; CDR3 protein: CASRAVRRESNQPQHF
clone size: .; V gene: TRBV18; D gene: TRBD2; J gene: TRBJ2-1; CDR3 DNA: TGTGCCAGCTCACCCAGCGGGGGGCGGGTAAATGAGCAGTTCTTC; CDR3 protein: CASSPSGGRVNEQFF
clone size: .; V gene: TRBV19; D gene: TRBD2; J gene: TRBJ2-5; CDR3 DNA: TGTGCCAGTAGTATGAGTAGCGGGGGGTTCGGGGAGACCCAGTACTTC; CDR3 protein: CASSMSSGGFGETQYF
clone size: once; V gene: TRBV4-1; D gene: .; J gene: TRBJ1-1; CDR3 DNA: TGCGCCAGCAGCCCTTCCCAACAGGGTGGCACTGAAGCTTTCTTT; CDR3 protein: CASSPSQQGGTEAFF
clone size: .; V gene: TRBV2; D gene: TRBD2; J gene: TRBJ2-5; CDR3 DNA: TGTGCCAGCAGTGAGACTAGCGGGTTTCAAGAGACCCAGTACTTC; CDR3 protein: CASSETSGFQETQYF
clone size: .; V gene: TRBV14; D gene: .; J gene: TRBJ1-4; CDR3 DNA: TGTGCCAGCAGCCAAGATACCCCCTGGGGAGAAAAACTGTTTTTT; CDR3 protein: CASSQDTPWGEKLFF
clone size: .; V gene: TRBV7-8; D gene: TRBD1; J gene: TRBJ1-1; CDR3 DNA: TGTGCCAGCAGCTTCCCTGACAGGGGCGCGAATGCTATGAACACTGAAGCTTTCTTT; CDR3 protein: CASSFPDRGANAMNTEAFF
clone size: .; V gene: TRBV7-9; D gene: .; J gene: TRBJ1-2; CDR3 DNA: TGTGCCAGCAGCTTTCTGGGCCCCCCTTTTGGCTACACCTTC; CDR3 protein: CASSFLGPPFGYTF
clone size: .; V gene: TRBV28; D gene: .; J gene: TRBJ1-1; CDR3 DNA: TGTGCCAGCAGACAAACAGGGAACACTGAAGCTTTCTTT; CDR3 protein: CASRQTGNTEAFF
clone size: .; V gene: TRBV6-5; D gene: .; J gene: TRBJ1-3; CDR3 DNA: TGTGCCAGCAGTTACTCAGGCTCTGGAAACACCATATATTTT; CDR3 protein: CASSYSGSGNTIYF
clone size: .; V gene: TRBV9; D gene: .; J gene: TRBJ2-2; CDR3 DNA: TGTGCCAGCAGCGTAGCGGCCTTTCGGGACCCCTTTGGGGGGGAGCTGTTTTTT; CDR3 protein: CASSVAAFRDPFGGELFF
clone size: .; V gene: TRBV6-5; D gene: TRBD1; J gene: TRBJ1-1; CDR3 DNA: TGTGCCAGCAGTAGGGACAGGAACACTGAAGCTTTCTTT; CDR3 protein: CASSRDRNTEAFF
clone size: once; V gene: TRBV5-5; D gene: TRBD1; J gene: TRBJ1-1; CDR3 DNA: TGTGCCAGCAGCTCGACAGGGTTCGCTGAAGCTTTCTTT; CDR3 protein: CASSSTGFAEAFF
clone size: .; V gene: TRBV6-5; D gene: .; J gene: TRBJ1-2; CDR3 DNA: TGTGCCAGCAGTATCTCTATGGGCTATGGCTACACCTTC; CDR3 protein: CASSISMGYGYTF
clone size: .; V gene: TRBV6-5; D gene: .; J gene: TRBJ1-1; CDR3 DNA: TGTGCCAGCAGTCCCCCCGGCCGCTCCACTGAAGCTTTCTTT; CDR3 protein: CASSPPGRSTEAFF
clone size: .; V gene: TRBV5-4; D gene: TRBD1; J gene: TRBJ2-4; CDR3 DNA: TGTGCCAGAAAGACCGGGACAGTCCATCTAGCCAAAAACATTCAGTACTTC; CDR3 protein: CARKTGTVHLAKNIQYF
clone size: .; V gene: TRBV10-3; D gene: .; J gene: TRBJ1-2; CDR3 DNA: TGTGCCATCAGTGAGCTCGGTGGCTACACCTTC; CDR3 protein: CAISELGGYTF
clone size: .; V gene: TRBV14; D gene: TRBD1; J gene: TRBJ1-6; CDR3 DNA: TGTGCCAGCAGCCAAGACTCGGTAAGGGGGCGGTGGAATTCACCCCTCCACTTT; CDR3 protein: CASSQDSVRGRWNSPLHF
clone size: once; V gene: TRBV6-5; D gene: .; J gene: TRBJ2-7; CDR3 DNA: TGTGCCAGCAGAGCAGGACAGCGAGTCTCCTACGAGCAGTACTTC; CDR3 protein: CASRAGQRVSYEQYF
clone size: .; V gene: TRBV19; D gene: .; J gene: TRBJ1-6; CDR3 DNA: TGTGCCAGTAGTATAGAAGTTACTACGGAGTATTCACCCCTCCACTTT; CDR3 protein: CASSIEVTTEYSPLHF
clone size: .; V gene: TRBV19; D gene: TRBD1; J gene: TRBJ2-7; CDR3 DNA: TGTGCCAGTAGTATAGGGGGACAGACCTACGAGCAGTACTTC; CDR3 protein: CASSIGGQTYEQYF
clone size: .; V gene: TRBV11-1; D gene: TRBD1; J gene: TRBJ2-1; CDR3 DNA: TGTGCCAGCAGCCCGGGACAGGGCTACAATGAGCAGTTCTTC; CDR3 protein: CASSPGQGYNEQFF
clone size: .; V gene: TRBV5-4; D gene: .; J gene: TRBJ2-2; CDR3 DNA: TGTGCCAGCAGCCCGCCTGGCCGTGGGACTAACACCGGGGAGCTGTTTTTT; CDR3 protein: CASSPPGRGTNTGELFF
clone size: .; V gene: TRBV19; D gene: TRBD1; J gene: TRBJ1-3; CDR3 DNA: TGTGCCAGTAGCCGGGACAGGGTTACCTCTGGAAACACCATATATTTT; CDR3 protein: CASSRDRVTSGNTIYF
clone size: .; V gene: TRBV6-5; D gene: .; J gene: TRBJ1-1; CDR3 DNA: TGTGCCAGCAGTTACTCTTGGGACGGTTTGAACACTGAAGCTTTCTTT; CDR3 protein: CASSYSWDGLNTEAFF
clone size: once; V gene: TRBV30; D gene: .; J gene: TRBJ1-6; CDR3 DNA: TGTGCCTGGAGTAAGGTAGGGGATTCACCCCTCCACTTT; CDR3 protein: CAWSKVGDSPLHF
clone size: .; V gene: TRBV2; D gene: .; J gene: TRBJ1-5; CDR3 DNA: TGTGCCAGCAGTATCCCCCGTCGTGGGAACAGTAACTATCAGCCCCAGCATTTT; CDR3 protein: CASSIPRRGNSNYQPQHF
clone size: .; V gene: TRBV2; D gene: TRBD1; J gene: TRBJ2-1; CDR3 DNA: TGTGCCAGCAGTGAGGACAGGTACAATGAGCAGTTCTTC; CDR3 protein: CASSEDRYNEQFF
clone size: .; V gene: TRBV29-1; D gene: .; J gene: TRBJ1-1; CDR3 DNA: TGCAGCGTTGGGAGGGGCGTGAACACTGAAGCTTTCTTT; CDR3 protein: CSVGRGVNTEAFF
clone size: .; V gene: TRBV30; D gene: .; J gene: TRBJ1-2; CDR3 DNA: TGTGCCTGGACACTACAGGGCCAAAGTGGCTACACCTTC; CDR3 protein: CAWTLQGQSGYTF
clone size: .; V gene: TRBV18; D gene: .; J gene: TRBJ2-5; CDR3 DNA: TGTGCCAGCTCCCCCTCAGGGGGGCTCCAAGAGACCCAGTACTTC; CDR3 protein: CASSPSGGLQETQYF
clone size: .; V gene: TRBV6-1; D gene: .; J gene: TRBJ1-1; CDR3 DNA: TGTGCCAGCAGTGAGTGGGCGGCGAACACTGAAGCTTTCTTT; CDR3 protein: CASSEWAANTEAFF
clone size: .; V gene: TRBV7-9; D gene: .; J gene: TRBJ1-5; CDR3 DNA: TGTGCCAGCAGCTTAGCGGGTGATCAGCCCCAGCATTTT; CDR3 protein: CASSLAGDQPQHF
clone size: .; V gene: TRBV27; D gene: .; J gene: TRBJ2-1; CDR3 DNA: TGTGCCAGCAGTTACTCTAGGGACACTGAGCGGTTCTTC; CDR3 protein: CASSYSRDTERFF
clone size: .; V gene: TRBV9; D gene: .; J gene: TRBJ2-1; CDR3 DNA: TGTGCCAGCAGCGTAGTTGGTGGTGAGCAGTTCTTC; CDR3 protein: CASSVVGGEQFF
clone size: .; V gene: TRBV19; D gene: .; J gene: TRBJ1-5; CDR3 DNA: TGTGCCAGTAGTCACCCTAGACAGGCGGGCGATCAGCCCCAGCATTTT; CDR3 protein: CASSHPRQAGDQPQHF
clone size: .; V gene: TRBV27; D gene: TRBD2; J gene: TRBJ2-3; CDR3 DNA: TGTGCCAGCAGTAACGGACTAGCGGGGGGCCCCCCGTATTTT; CDR3 protein: CASSNGLAGGPPYF
clone size: .; V gene: TRBV10-3; D gene: .; J gene: TRBJ1-3; CDR3 DNA: TGTGCCATCAGTGAACCCGCTTACTCTGGAAACACCATATATTTT; CDR3 protein: CAISEPAYSGNTIYF